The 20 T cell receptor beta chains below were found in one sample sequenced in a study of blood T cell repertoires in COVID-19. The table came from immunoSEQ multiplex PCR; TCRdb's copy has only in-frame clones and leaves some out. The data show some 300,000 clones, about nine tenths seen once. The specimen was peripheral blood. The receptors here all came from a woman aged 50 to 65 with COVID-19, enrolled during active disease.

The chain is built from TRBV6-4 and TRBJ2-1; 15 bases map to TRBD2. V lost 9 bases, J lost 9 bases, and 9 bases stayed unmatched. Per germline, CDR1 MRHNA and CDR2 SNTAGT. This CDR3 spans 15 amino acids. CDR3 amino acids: CASGLAGGRVGEQFF. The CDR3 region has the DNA TGTGCCAGTGGACTAGCGGGAGGGCGGGTCGGTGAGCAGTTCTTC.

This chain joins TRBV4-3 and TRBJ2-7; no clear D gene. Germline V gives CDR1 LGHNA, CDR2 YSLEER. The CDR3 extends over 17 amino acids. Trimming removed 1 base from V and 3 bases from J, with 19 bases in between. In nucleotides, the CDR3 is TGCGCCAGCAGCCAAGTTTTCGGAGCGTCGGGTGACTACGAGCAGTACTTC. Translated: CASSQVFGASGDYEQYF.

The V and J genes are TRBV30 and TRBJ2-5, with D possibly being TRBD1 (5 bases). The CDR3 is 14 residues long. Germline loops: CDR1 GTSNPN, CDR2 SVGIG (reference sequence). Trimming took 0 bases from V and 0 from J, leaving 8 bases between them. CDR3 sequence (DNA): TGTGCCTGGAGTGTCGAGACAGACCAAGAGACCCAGTACTTC. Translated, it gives CAWSVETDQETQYF. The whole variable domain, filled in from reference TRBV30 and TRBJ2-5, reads SQTIHQWPATLVQPVGSPLSLECTVEGTSNPNLYWYRQAAGRGLQLLFYSVGIGQISSEVPQNLSASRPQDRQFILSSKKLLLSDSGFYLCAWSVETDQETQYFGPGTRLLVL.

CDR3 loop: CASRGGGIAEAFF. DNA for the CDR3: TGTGCCAGTAGAGGGGGCGGGATAGCTGAAGCTTTCTTT. The chain is built from TRBV19 and TRBJ1-1; TRBD1 agrees at 7 bases. V was clipped by 6 bases and J by 6 bases; unmatched bases: 7. The V gene's germline CDR1 is LNHDA and CDR2 SQIVND (reference sequence). This CDR3 region has 13 residues.

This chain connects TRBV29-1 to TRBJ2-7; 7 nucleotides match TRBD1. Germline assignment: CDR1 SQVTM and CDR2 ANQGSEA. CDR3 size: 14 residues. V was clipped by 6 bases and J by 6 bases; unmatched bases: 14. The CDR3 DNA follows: TGCAGCGTGAAGCTGGGACAGACCGACGGCGAGCAGTACTTC. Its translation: CSVKLGQTDGEQYF.

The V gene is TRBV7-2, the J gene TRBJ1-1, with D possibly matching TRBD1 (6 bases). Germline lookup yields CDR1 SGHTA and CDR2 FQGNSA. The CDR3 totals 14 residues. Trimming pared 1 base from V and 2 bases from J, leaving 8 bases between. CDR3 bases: TGTGCCAGCAGCTTAGGGGGGCCCAACACTGAAGCTTTCTTT. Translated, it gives CASSLGGPNTEAFF.

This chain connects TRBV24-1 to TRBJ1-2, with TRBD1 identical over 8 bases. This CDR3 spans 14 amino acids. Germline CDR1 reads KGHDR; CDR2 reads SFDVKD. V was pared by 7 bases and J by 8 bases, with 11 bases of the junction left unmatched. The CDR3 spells CATSLTGASGGYTF. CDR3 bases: TGTGCCACCAGCTTGACAGGGGCGAGCGGCGGCTACACCTTC.

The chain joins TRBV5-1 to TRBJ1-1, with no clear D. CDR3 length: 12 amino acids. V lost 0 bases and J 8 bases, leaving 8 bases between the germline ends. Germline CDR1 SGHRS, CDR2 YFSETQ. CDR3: CASSLAGKEAFF. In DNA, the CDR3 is TGCGCCAGCAGCTTGGCCGGGAAGGAAGCTTTCTTT.

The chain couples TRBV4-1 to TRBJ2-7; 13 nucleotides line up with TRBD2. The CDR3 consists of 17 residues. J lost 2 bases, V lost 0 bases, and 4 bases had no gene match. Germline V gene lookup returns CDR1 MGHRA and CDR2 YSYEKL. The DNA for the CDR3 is TGCGCCAGCAGCCAAGAAGGACTAGCGGGGGTTACCTACGAGCAGTACTTC. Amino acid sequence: CASSQEGLAGVTYEQYF.

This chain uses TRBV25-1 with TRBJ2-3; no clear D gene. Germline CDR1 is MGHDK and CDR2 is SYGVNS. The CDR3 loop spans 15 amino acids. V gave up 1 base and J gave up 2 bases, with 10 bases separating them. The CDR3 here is CASSEFRSSTDTQYF. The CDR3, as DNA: TGTGCCAGCAGTGAATTTCGTAGCTCCACAGATACGCAGTATTTT.

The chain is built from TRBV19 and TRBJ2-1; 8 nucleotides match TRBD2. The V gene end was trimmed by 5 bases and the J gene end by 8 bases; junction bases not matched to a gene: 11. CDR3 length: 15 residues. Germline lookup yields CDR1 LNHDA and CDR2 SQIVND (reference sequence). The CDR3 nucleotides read TGTGCCAGTAGTCGAACTAGCGGTTATGGGGATGAGCAGTTCTTC. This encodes CASSRTSGYGDEQFF. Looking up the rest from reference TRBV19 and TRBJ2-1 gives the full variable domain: DGGITQSPKYLFRKEGQNVTLSCEQNLNHDAMYWYRQDPGQGLRLIYYSQIVNDFQKGDIAEGYSVSREKKESFPLTVTSAQKNPTAFYLCASSRTSGYGDEQFFGPGTRLTVL.

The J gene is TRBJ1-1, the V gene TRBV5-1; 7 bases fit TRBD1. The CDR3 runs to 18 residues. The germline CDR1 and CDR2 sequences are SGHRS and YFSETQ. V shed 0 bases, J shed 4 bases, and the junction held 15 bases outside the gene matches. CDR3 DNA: TGCGCCAGCAGCTTGGTAAGGGTTCAGCAGGGGGTGGTCACTGAAGCTTTCTTT. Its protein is CASSLVRVQQGVVTEAFF.

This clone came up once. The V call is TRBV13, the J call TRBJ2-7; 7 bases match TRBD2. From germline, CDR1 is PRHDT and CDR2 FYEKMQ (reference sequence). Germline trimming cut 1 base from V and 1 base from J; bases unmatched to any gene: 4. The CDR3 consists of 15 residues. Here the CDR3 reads CASSLEQRDSYEQYF. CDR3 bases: TGTGCCAGCAGCTTAGAGCAGCGGGATTCCTACGAGCAGTACTTC.

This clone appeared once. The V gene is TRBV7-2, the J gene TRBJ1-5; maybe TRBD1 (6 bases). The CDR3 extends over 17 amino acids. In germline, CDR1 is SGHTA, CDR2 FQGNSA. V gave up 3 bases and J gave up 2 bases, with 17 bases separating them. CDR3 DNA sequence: TGTGCCAGCAGCTTGGGGGCGGTAGGGGTAGGCAATCAGCCCCAGCATTTT. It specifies CASSLGAVGVGNQPQHF.

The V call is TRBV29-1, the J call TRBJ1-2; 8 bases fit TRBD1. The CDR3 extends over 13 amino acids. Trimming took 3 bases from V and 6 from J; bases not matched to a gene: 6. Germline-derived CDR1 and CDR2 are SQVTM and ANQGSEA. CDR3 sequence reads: CSVDKQGENGYTF. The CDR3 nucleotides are TGCAGCGTTGATAAACAGGGGGAGAATGGCTACACCTTC.

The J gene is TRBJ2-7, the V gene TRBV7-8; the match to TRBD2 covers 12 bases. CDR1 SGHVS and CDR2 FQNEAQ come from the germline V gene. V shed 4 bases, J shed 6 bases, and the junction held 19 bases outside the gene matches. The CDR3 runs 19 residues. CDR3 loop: CASSSRLAGETLLHGEQYF. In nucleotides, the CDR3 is TGTGCCAGCAGCTCCAGACTAGCGGGAGAAACCCTCCTACATGGCGAGCAGTACTTC.

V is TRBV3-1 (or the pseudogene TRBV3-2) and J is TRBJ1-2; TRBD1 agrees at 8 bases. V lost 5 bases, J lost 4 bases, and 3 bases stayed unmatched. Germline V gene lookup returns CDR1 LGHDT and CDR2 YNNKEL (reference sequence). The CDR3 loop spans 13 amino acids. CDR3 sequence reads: CASSDRGGYGYTF. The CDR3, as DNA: TGTGCCAGCAGCGACAGGGGTGGCTATGGCTACACCTTC.

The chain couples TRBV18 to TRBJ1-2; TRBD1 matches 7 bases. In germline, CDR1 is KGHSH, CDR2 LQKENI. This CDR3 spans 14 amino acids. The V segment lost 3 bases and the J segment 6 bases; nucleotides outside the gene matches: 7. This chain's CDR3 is CASSPDRQTNGYTF. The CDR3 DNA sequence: TGTGCCAGCTCACCGGACAGGCAGACAAATGGCTACACCTTC.

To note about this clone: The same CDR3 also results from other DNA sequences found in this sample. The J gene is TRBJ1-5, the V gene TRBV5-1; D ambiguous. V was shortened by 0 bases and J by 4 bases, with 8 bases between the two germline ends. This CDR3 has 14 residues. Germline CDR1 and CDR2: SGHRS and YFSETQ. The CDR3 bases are TGCGCCAGCAGCTTGGGTGGCGGGAATCAGCCCCAGCATTTT. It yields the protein CASSLGGGNQPQHF.

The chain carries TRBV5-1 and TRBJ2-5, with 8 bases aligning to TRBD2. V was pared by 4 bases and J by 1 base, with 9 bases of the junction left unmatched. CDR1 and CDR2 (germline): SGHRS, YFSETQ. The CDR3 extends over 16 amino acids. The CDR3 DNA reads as TGCGCCAGCAGCAGAGCATACACTAGCGGCCAAGAGACCCAGTACTTC. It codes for CASSRAYTSGQETQYF.